These 17 T cell receptor beta chains were sequenced from one sample in a study of blood T cell repertoires in COVID-19. Produced via immunoSEQ multiplex PCR; TCRdb's table is partial and in-frame only. Of 140,000 to 150,000 clones in the sample, roughly 80% were seen once. The sample taken for sequencing was peripheral blood. The receptors shown here come from a man in his 70s who had recovered from COVID-19.

The V call is TRBV5-1, the J call TRBJ1-2; 12 nucleotides match TRBD1. J was trimmed by 2 bases and V by 4 bases; bases with no gene match: 6. Germline V gives CDR1 SGHRS, CDR2 YFSETQ. The CDR3 runs to 16 residues. Here the CDR3 DNA reads TGCGCCAGCAGCCCGGGACAGGGGGCGGTAAACTATGGCTACACCTTC. It specifies CASSPGQGAVNYGYTF. Full variable domain (missing parts from reference TRBV5-1 and TRBJ1-2): KAGVTQTPRYLIKTRGQQVTLSCSPISGHRSVSWYQQTPGQGLQFLFEYFSETQRNKGNFPGRFSGRQFSNSRSEMNVSTLELGDSALYLCASSPGQGAVNYGYTFGSGTRLTVV.

As for this clone: This specimen includes other DNA sequences encoding the same CDR3. J is TRBJ2-1 and V is TRBV11-2; 7 nucleotides line up with TRBD2. V was clipped by 1 base and J by 6 bases; unmatched bases: 0. CDR3 size: 13 residues. Germline-derived CDR1 and CDR2 are SGHAT and FQNNGV. CDR3 coding DNA: TGTGCCAGCAGCTTAGGCGGGGGCAATGAGCAGTTCTTC. Protein product: CASSLGGGNEQFF.

The rearrangement joins TRBV18 to TRBJ2-7; 9 bases line up with TRBD1. The CDR3 has 13 residues. The V gene end was trimmed by 7 bases and the J gene end by 4 bases; junction bases not matched to a gene: 5. CDR1 KGHSH and CDR2 LQKENI come from the germline V gene. This CDR3 is CASCPGQGYEQYF. The CDR3, as DNA: TGTGCCAGCTGTCCGGGACAGGGTTACGAGCAGTACTTC. Filled out from reference TRBV18 and TRBJ2-7, the complete variable domain reads NAGVMQNPRHLVRRRGQEARLRCSPMKGHSHVYWYRQLPEEGLKFMVYLQKENIIDESGMPKERFSAEFPKEGPSILRIQQVVRGDSAAYFCASCPGQGYEQYFGPGTRLTVT.

V usage is TRBV7-9 and J usage is TRBJ2-5; TRBD1 matches 7 bases. This CDR3 is built from 15 residues. The germline CDR1 and CDR2 sequences are SEHNR and FQNEAQ (reference sequence). The V segment lost 0 bases and the J segment 4 bases; nucleotides outside the gene matches: 5. Here the CDR3 DNA reads TGTGCCAGCAGCTTAGCGAGGGGGCAGGTAGAGACCCAGTACTTC. Protein sequence: CASSLARGQVETQYF.

CDR3: CASSRGPTSGSGEQYF. CDR3 bases: TGTGCCAGTAGCCGGGGGCCCACTAGCGGGAGTGGCGAGCAGTACTTC. The V gene is TRBV19, the J gene TRBJ2-7; 11 bases fit TRBD2. Unmatched junction bases numbered 13, after V lost 6 bases and J lost 6 bases. The CDR3 loop spans 16 amino acids. The germline CDR1 and CDR2 sequences are LNHDA and SQIVND (reference sequence).

The chain has TRBV13 and TRBJ2-7; a possible D gene is TRBD2 (7 bases). The CDR3 covers 14 residues. V lost 6 bases to trimming and J lost 3 bases, with 15 bases between them. Germline lookup yields CDR1 PRHDT and CDR2 FYEKMQ (reference sequence). CDR3 in DNA: TGTGCCAGCAGTCAACGGGGGGCGCACTACGAGCAGTACTTC. It specifies CASSQRGAHYEQYF.

This clone has only one observation. The gene calls are TRBV7-8 and TRBJ2-3, with TRBD1 as a possible D gene (6 bases). Trimming took 7 bases from V and 6 from J, leaving 17 bases between them. This CDR3 has 14 residues. The germline V gene encodes CDR1 SGHVS and CDR2 FQNEAQ. The DNA for the CDR3 is TGTGCCAGCACACCCAGGGGTCGCGCGGATACGCAGTATTTT. It translates to CASTPRGRADTQYF.

The gene calls are TRBV6-1 and TRBJ1-5; 7 positions agree with TRBD1. The CDR3 runs to 16 residues. CDR1 and CDR2 (germline): MNHNS, SASEGT. V lost 0 bases to trimming and J lost 2 bases; unmatched junction nucleotides: 4. CDR3 bases: TGTGCCAGCAGTGAAGCCGGGACAGTCGGCAATCAGCCCCAGCATTTT. It specifies CASSEAGTVGNQPQHF.

This clone was seen just once. This chain links TRBV30 with TRBJ2-5; tentatively, D is TRBD2 (7 bases). V was shortened by 3 bases and J by 5 bases, with 16 bases between the two germline ends. The CDR3 runs 14 residues. The germline V gene encodes CDR1 GTSNPN and CDR2 SVGIG (reference sequence). This CDR3 is CAWSAGGPMETQYF. In DNA, the CDR3 is TGTGCCTGGAGCGCCGGGGGGCCTATGGAGACCCAGTACTTC. Variable domain in full (rest from reference TRBV30 and TRBJ2-5): SQTIHQWPATLVQPVGSPLSLECTVEGTSNPNLYWYRQAAGRGLQLLFYSVGIGQISSEVPQNLSASRPQDRQFILSSKKLLLSDSGFYLCAWSAGGPMETQYFGPGTRLLVL.

V gene TRBV19 combines with J gene TRBJ2-7, with 10 nucleotides matching TRBD1. CDR1 and CDR2 from the germline V gene are LNHDA and SQIVND (reference sequence). V was clipped by 4 bases and J by 6 bases; unmatched bases: 6. This CDR3 contains 14 residues. CDR3: CASSKQDRGSEQYF. CDR3 DNA sequence: TGTGCCAGTAGTAAGCAGGACAGGGGGTCCGAGCAGTACTTC. The entire variable domain, with the rest obtained from reference TRBV19 and TRBJ2-7, is as follows: DGGITQSPKYLFRKEGQNVTLSCEQNLNHDAMYWYRQDPGQGLRLIYYSQIVNDFQKGDIAEGYSVSREKKESFPLTVTSAQKNPTAFYLCASSKQDRGSEQYFGPGTRLTVT.

The chain joins TRBV5-6 to TRBJ1-2, with D tentatively TRBD1 (5 bases). CDR1 is SGHDT and CDR2 is YYEEEE in the germline V gene. The length of the CDR3 is 17 residues. V was clipped by 6 bases and J by 2 bases, with 23 bases between them. In DNA form, the CDR3 reads TGTGCCAGCACCTCGAGCACTTTGGGGGGATGGAACTATGGCTACACCTTC. Its translation: CASTSSTLGGWNYGYTF.

The gene calls are TRBV7-8 and TRBJ2-3; TRBD2 is a possible D gene (5 bases). Deletions cut 2 bases from V and 9 bases from J, with 15 bases between. This CDR3 contains 14 residues. Germline V gives CDR1 SGHVS, CDR2 FQNEAQ. DNA of the CDR3: TGTGCCAGCAGCTTACCGGGAAGTGGGGAGACGCAGTATTTT. Its protein is CASSLPGSGETQYF.

This chain connects TRBV30 to TRBJ2-5; D unclear. V lost 2 bases and J lost 0, with 10 bases in between. From germline, CDR1 is GTSNPN and CDR2 SVGIG (reference sequence). This CDR3 is built from 14 residues. In nucleotides, the CDR3 is TGTGCCTGGAGTCGATGGCCTGACCAAGAGACCCAGTACTTC. It yields the protein CAWSRWPDQETQYF.

This chain connects TRBV30 to TRBJ1-1; no clear D. V was clipped by 7 bases and J by 9 bases, with 12 bases between them. The germline V gene encodes CDR1 GTSNPN and CDR2 SVGIG (reference sequence). The CDR3 length is 10 residues. The CDR3 sequence is CASVPLKAFF. CDR3 nucleotide sequence: TGTGCCTCAGTACCTCTGAAAGCTTTCTTT.

This clone was counted once. The chain recombines TRBV9 with TRBJ1-5; 9 nucleotides line up with TRBD1. This CDR3 contains 15 residues. The V and J ends lost 0 bases and 3 bases, in that order; junction bases with no gene match: 1. In germline, CDR1 is SGDLS, CDR2 YYNGEE. The CDR3 reads CASSVGTGANQPQHF. The CDR3 DNA reads as TGTGCCAGCAGCGTAGGGACAGGGGCCAATCAGCCCCAGCATTTT. The variable domain in full, with the rest retrieved from reference TRBV9 and TRBJ1-5, is DSGVTQTPKHLITATGQRVTLRCSPRSGDLSVYWYQQSLDQGLQFLIQYYNGEERAKGNILERFSAQQFPDLHSELNLSSLELGDSALYFCASSVGTGANQPQHFGDGTRLSIL.

The chain combines TRBV25-1 with TRBJ2-1, with 10 positions matching TRBD2. Germline lookup yields CDR1 MGHDK and CDR2 SYGVNS. The CDR3 is 16 residues long. Germline trimming cut 3 bases from V and 2 bases from J; bases unmatched to any gene: 4. The CDR3, as DNA: TGTGCCAGCAGTGACGTAGCGGGAGGAACCTACAATGAGCAGTTCTTC. Amino acids: CASSDVAGGTYNEQFF.

This clone was seen only a few times. Here the CDR3 DNA reads TGTGCCAGCAGCCCTACTAACAGGGGGCGGGGGTCTAACTATGGCTACACCTTC. Encoded protein: CASSPTNRGRGSNYGYTF. The genes are TRBV3-1 (or the pseudogene TRBV3-2) and TRBJ1-2; 9 nucleotides match TRBD1. The CDR3 has 18 amino acids. Germline V lookup: CDR1 LGHDT, CDR2 YNNKEL (reference sequence). The V and J ends lost 4 bases and 0 bases, in that order; junction bases with no gene match: 12.